This TCR beta chain stems from a study of kidney transplant recipient with SARS-CoV-2 infection. This clonotype was seen many times. TCRdb reprocessed the reads via MiXCR and lists one record per CDR3 protein. The table records 200,000 to 250,000 distinct CDR3 sequences, under 30% of them present only once. Trimming shortened V by 7 bases and J by 4 bases, and 23 bases separated the two germline ends. This CDR3 is built from 16 residues. CDR1 and CDR2 from the germline V gene are SGHDT and YYEEEE. This sequence originates from a male patient between 25 and 39 years old who had COVID-19 and was a kidney transplant recipient. Some T cells may originate from the graft donor. The starting material was a blood sample, obtained at baseline and between days 110 and 120 from a kidney transplant recipient. The V gene is TRBV5-6, the J gene TRBJ1-2, with D unclear. CDR3 sequence reads: CASCRGNSRKTYGYTF. The CDR3 DNA sequence: TGTGCCAGCTGCCGAGGCAATAGTCGAAAGACCTATGGCTACACCTTC.